Many counts were recorded for the clone carrying this TCR beta chain. This record comes from a study of metastatic and nonmetastatic thyroid tumors. TCRdb re-analyzed the PCR reads through MiXCR. The table lists some 21,000 clones, approximately 11% of them singletons. This CDR3 is built from 15 residues. Per the germline V gene, CDR1 is SGHRS and CDR2 is YFSETQ. Trimming removed 3 bases from V and 3 bases from J, with 13 bases in between. All patients were untreated before thyroid surgery. Input material: blood. The sequence derives from a female donor with papillary thyroid cancer or a benign thyroid nodule (not recorded which). Some clones in this sample may be carry-over from other donors' samples. The V call is TRBV5-1, the J call TRBJ2-1, with a weak D call TRBD2 (6 bases). The CDR3 nucleotides are TGCGCCAGCAGCTGGACTAATCCTAACTACAATGAGCAGTTCTTC. Translating gives CASSWTNPNYNEQFF.